This T cell receptor (beta chain) was captured in a study of blood T cell repertoires in COVID-19. Profiling relied on immunoSEQ multiplex PCR, and the TCRdb table lists in-frame clones only, not all of them. The sample lists some 330,000 clones, around 86% occurring once. Germline assignment: CDR1 SGHRS and CDR2 YFSETQ. V dropped 0 bases and J dropped 6 bases, with 13 bases sitting between them. CDR3 length equals 14 residues. Participants spanned ages about 18 to 100 years and resided in 20 to 30 US areas. Sequenced sample: PBMCs or T cells enriched from blood (not recorded which). The sequence came from a woman aged 45-60 years who had recovered from COVID-19. The chain is built from TRBV5-1 and TRBJ2-7, with D perhaps TRBD2 (5 bases). CDR3 sequence reads: CASSLDVAYGEQYF. As DNA, the CDR3 is TGCGCCAGCAGCTTGGACGTAGCGTACGGCGAGCAGTACTTC.